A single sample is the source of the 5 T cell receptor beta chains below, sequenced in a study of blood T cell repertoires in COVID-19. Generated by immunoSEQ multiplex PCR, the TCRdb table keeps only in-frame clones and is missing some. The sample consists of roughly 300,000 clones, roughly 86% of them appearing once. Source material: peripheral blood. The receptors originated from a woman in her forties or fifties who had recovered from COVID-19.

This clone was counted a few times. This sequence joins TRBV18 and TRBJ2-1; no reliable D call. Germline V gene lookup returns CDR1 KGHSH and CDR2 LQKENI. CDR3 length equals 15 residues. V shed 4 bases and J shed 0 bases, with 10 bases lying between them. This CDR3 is CASSQQALSYNEQFF. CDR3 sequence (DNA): TGTGCCAGCTCACAGCAGGCGCTCTCCTACAATGAGCAGTTCTTC. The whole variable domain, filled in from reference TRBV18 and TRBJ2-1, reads NAGVMQNPRHLVRRRGQEARLRCSPMKGHSHVYWYRQLPEEGLKFMVYLQKENIIDESGMPKERFSAEFPKEGPSILRIQQVVRGDSAAYFCASSQQALSYNEQFFGPGTRLTVL.

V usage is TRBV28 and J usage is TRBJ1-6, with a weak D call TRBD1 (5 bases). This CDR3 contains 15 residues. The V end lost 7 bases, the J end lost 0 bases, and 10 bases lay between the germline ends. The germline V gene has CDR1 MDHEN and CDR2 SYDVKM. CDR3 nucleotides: TGTGCCAGCAAGGGGATGGGCTCCTATAATTCACCCCTCCACTTT. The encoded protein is CASKGMGSYNSPLHF.

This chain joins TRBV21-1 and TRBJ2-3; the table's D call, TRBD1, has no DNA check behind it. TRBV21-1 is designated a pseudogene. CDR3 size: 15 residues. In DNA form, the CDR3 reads TGTGCCAGCAGCGCCCAGGGGAATCGCACAGATACGCAGTATTTT. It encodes CASSAQGNRTDTQYF.

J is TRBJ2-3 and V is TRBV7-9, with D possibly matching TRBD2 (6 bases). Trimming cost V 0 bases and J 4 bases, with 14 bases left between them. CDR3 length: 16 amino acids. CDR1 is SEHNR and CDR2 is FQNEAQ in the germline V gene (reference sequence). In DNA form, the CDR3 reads TGTGCCAGCAGCTTAGCCGGGGCTAGCGCCCCAGATACGCAGTATTTT. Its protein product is CASSLAGASAPDTQYF. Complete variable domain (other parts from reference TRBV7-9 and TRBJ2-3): DTGVSQNPRHKITKRGQNVTFRCDPISEHNRLYWYRQTLGQGPEFLTYFQNEAQLEKSRLLSDRFSAERPKGSFSTLEIQRTEQGDSAMYLCASSLAGASAPDTQYFGPGTRLTVL.

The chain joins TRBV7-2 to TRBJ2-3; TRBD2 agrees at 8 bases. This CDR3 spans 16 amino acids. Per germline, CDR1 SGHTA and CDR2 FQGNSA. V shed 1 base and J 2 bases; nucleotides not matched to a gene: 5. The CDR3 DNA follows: TGTGCCAGCAGCTTAGTGTTAGCGGGGTACACAGATACGCAGTATTTT. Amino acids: CASSLVLAGYTDTQYF.